Below are 11 T cell receptor beta chains sequenced from a single sample in a study of T cells in Graves' hyperthyroidism and ophthalmopathy (dated by TCRdb to the late 2010s). Library method: multiplex PCR. Sequenced using an Illumina HiSeq 2000. The TCR beta CDR3 regions were amplified from RNA transcripts. A first-round RT-PCR of the TCR CDR3 used the HTBI primer set with the Qiagen OneStep RT-PCR kit. The public reads were reanalyzed by TCRdb: fastp trimming at Q25, MiXCR alignment, in-frame beta chains only. CDR3 protein duplicates are merged, each entry listing the most common genes and DNA. Across this sample there are nearly 750,000 distinct CDR3 sequences, with over 35% seen only once. The ten biggest clones cover roughly 31% of the sample. The sequencing sample was made of blood. The receptors were gathered from a woman in her forties with Graves' hyperthyroidism.

Concerning this clonotype: This CDR3 fails to terminate in the conserved phenylalanine or tryptophan, so it likely reflects a read error. The rearrangement uses TRBV25-1 and TRBJ1-1, with TRBD1 as a possible D gene (6 bases). The CDR3 runs 17 residues. Per germline, CDR1 MGHDK and CDR2 SYGVNS. Trimming left V 8 bases short and J 2 bases short, with 24 bases between. The CDR3 sequence: CASRLFLPGGGNTEAFS. The CDR3 nucleotides are TGTGCCAGCCGCCTATTCCTTCCGGGAGGGGGTAACACTGAAGCTTTCTCT.

There are a few counts of this clonotype. V and J are TRBV10-3 and TRBJ1-1, with D tentatively TRBD1 (5 bases). From germline, CDR1 is ENHRY and CDR2 SYGVKD. Trimming shortened V by 9 bases and J by 4 bases, and 15 bases separated the two germline ends. CDR3 length: 13 residues. As DNA, the CDR3 is TGTGCCATTCAGGAGGGGTTAGGCACTGAAGCTTTCTTT. Encoded protein: CAIQEGLGTEAFF.

The chain recombines TRBV4-3 with TRBJ1-2, with D possibly TRBD1 on 5 matching bases. Trimming pared 0 bases from V and 7 bases from J, leaving 12 bases between. The CDR3 is 14 amino acids. The germline V gene encodes CDR1 LGHNA and CDR2 YSLEER. CDR3 protein: CASSQDMGGSGYTF. The CDR3 nucleotides read TGCGCCAGCAGCCAAGATATGGGGGGGAGTGGCTACACCTTC.

Concerning this clonotype itself: At one end the junction does not follow the germline gene, possibly because of a read error. J is TRBJ2-7 and V is TRBV28; D is perhaps TRBD1 (6 bases). The CDR3 contains 13 residues. Germline CDR1 is MDHEN and CDR2 is SYDVKM. In DNA form, the CDR3 reads TGTGCCAGCTGCCTACAGGGTTGCTACGGGCAGTACTTC. This translates into CASCLQGCYGQYF.

With respect to this clonotype: At one boundary the junction diverges from the germline segment, which might be a read error. This chain links TRBV10-3 with TRBJ2-6, with D possibly TRBD1 on 5 matching bases. CDR3 size: 10 residues. Germline V CDR1 and CDR2: ENHRY, SYGVKD. CDR3 nucleotide sequence: TGTGCCATCAGTGATGGGGCAGAAGCTTTC. Its protein product is CAISDGAEAF.

Comments on this clonotype: An end of the junction differs from the germline gene, which may be a read error. The rearrangement uses TRBV24-1 and TRBJ2-7; 11 bases map to TRBD2. The CDR3 consists of 14 residues. From germline, CDR1 is KGHDR and CDR2 SFDVKD. CDR3 sequence reads: CASSETSGIYEQYF. The DNA for the CDR3 is TGTGCCAGCAGTGAGACTAGCGGGATCTACGAGCAGTACTTC.

This clonotype was counted between two and nine times. The DNA of the CDR3 is TGTGCCAGCAGGAGAGGGGTAGAGACCCAGTACTTC. Translated, it gives CASRRGVETQYF. The chain has TRBV28 and TRBJ2-5; D tentatively fits TRBD1 or TRBD2 (5 bases each). V shed 6 bases and J shed 4 bases, with 9 bases lying between them. This CDR3 region has 12 residues. CDR1 and CDR2 (germline): MDHEN, SYDVKM.

This sequence joins TRBV10-3 and TRBJ2-1; 7 bases agree with TRBD2. Germline loops: CDR1 ENHRY, CDR2 SYGVKD. The CDR3 is made up of 13 amino acids. The J segment lost 5 bases and the V segment lost 10 bases, leaving 8 bases of the junction unmatched. The CDR3 nucleotides read TGTGCCACTGGGAGCGGGGAGAACAATGAGCAGTTCTTC. It translates to CATGSGENNEQFF.

This clonotype was counted between two and nine times. CDR3 amino acids: CASSAPRRTEAFF. In DNA form, the CDR3 reads TGTGCCAGCAGTGCTCCTAGGAGGACTGAAGCTTTCTTT. The chain uses TRBV5-6 and TRBJ1-1; no firm D call. In germline, CDR1 is SGHDT, CDR2 YYEEEE. V was cut by 5 bases and J by 5 bases, with 13 bases left in between. This CDR3 has 13 amino acids. The full variable domain, rest sourced from reference TRBV5-6 and TRBJ1-1, is DAGVTQSPTHLIKTRGQQVTLRCSPKSGHDTVSWYQQALGQGPQFIFQYYEEEERQRGNFPDRFSGHQFPNYSSELNVNALLLGDSALYLCASSAPRRTEAFFGQGTRLTVV.

This clonotype was detected ten times or more. This chain connects TRBV20-1 to TRBJ2-7; D is perhaps TRBD1 (7 bases). The CDR3 runs 12 residues. The V gene lost 3 bases and the J gene lost 5 bases, with 11 bases spanning the gap. In germline, CDR1 is DFQATT, CDR2 SNEGSKA (reference sequence). The CDR3 spells CSARQGGHEQYF. Here the CDR3 DNA reads TGCAGTGCTAGGCAGGGGGGCCACGAGCAGTACTTC.

For this clonotype: This could be a read error, since a much larger clone is one nucleotide away. V usage is TRBV6-5 and J usage is TRBJ2-7, with D tentatively TRBD1 (6 bases). This CDR3 is 13 amino acids long. The germline V gene encodes CDR1 MNHEY and CDR2 SVGAGI. V was shortened by 4 bases and J by 5 bases, with 12 bases between the two germline ends. The CDR3 region has the DNA TGTGCCAGCAGTTCCGACAGGCGAGACGAGCAGTACTTC. Translating it yields CASSSDRRDEQYF.